The 24 T cell receptor beta chains below were found in one sample sequenced in a study of metastatic and nonmetastatic thyroid tumors. Each patient went into thyroid surgery without having received any treatment. TCRdb re-processed the PCR reads through MiXCR. The sample has approximately 42,000 clones; 24% are singletons. Source material: tumor tissue. Receptors originate from a female donor with papillary thyroid cancer or a benign thyroid nodule (not recorded which). Some clones in this sample may be carry-over from other donors' samples.

Turning to this clone: Just one base apart from a much larger clone, this may be a read error. Other DNA sequences in the same sample also yield this CDR3. The chain joins TRBV7-3 to TRBJ2-5, with D possibly being TRBD1 or TRBD2 (5 bases each). This CDR3 comprises 16 residues. V shed 2 bases and J shed 4 bases, with 17 bases lying between them. Germline CDR1 reads SGHTA; CDR2 reads FQGTGA. CDR3 nucleotide sequence: TGTGCCAGCAGCTTAGCAGGTCCCCGGGGCCCAGAGACCCAGTACTTC. This encodes CASSLAGPRGPETQYF.

This chain uses TRBV20-1 with TRBJ1-6, with 7 bases lining up with TRBD1. The ends lost 0 bases at V and 6 bases at J; junction bases unmatched: 8. The CDR3 sequence is 16 residues long. Germline CDR1 reads DFQATT; CDR2 reads SNEGSKA (reference sequence). CDR3: CSARDLRQGSNSPLHF. For the CDR3, the DNA is TGCAGTGCTAGAGATTTAAGACAGGGCTCTAATTCACCCCTCCACTTT.

The chain joins TRBV6-2 or TRBV6-3 to TRBJ2-7, with TRBD2 identical over 11 bases. The germline V gene has CDR1 MNHEY and CDR2 SVGEGT. Trimming cost V 2 bases and J 6 bases; bases outside gene matches: 0. The CDR3 length is 13 residues. This CDR3 reads CASSYGTSGEQYF. The CDR3, as DNA: TGTGCCAGCAGTTACGGGACTAGCGGCGAGCAGTACTTC.

This clone was counted at least ten times. The sample carries other DNA sequences with the same CDR3. The chain combines TRBV3-1 with TRBJ1-1; 7 bases align to TRBD1. From germline, CDR1 is LGHDT and CDR2 YNNKEL (reference sequence). This CDR3 spans 16 amino acids. The trim removed 1 base at V and 7 bases at J, leaving 12 bases unmatched. CDR3 DNA sequence: TGTGCCAGCAGCCAAGGGACAGGTTCCGACCCGCGTGAAGCTTTCTTT. Translating it yields CASSQGTGSDPREAFF.

This clone showed up just a few times. One end of the junction does not line up with germline, which may come from a read error. The chain recombines TRBV12-3 or TRBV12-4 with TRBJ2-7; 8 bases line up with TRBD2. The CDR3 spans 12 residues. The CDR3 DNA is TGTGCCAGCAGTCTTCCGGGGGGGCATCCGGTCTTC. It is translated as CASSLPGGHPVF.

This CDR3 reads CASTPRCDSDSYEQYF. CDR3 DNA sequence: TGTGCCAGTACCCCCCGGTGTGACAGCGACTCCTACGAGCAGTACTTC. V is TRBV19 and J is TRBJ2-7; D may be TRBD1 (5 bases). CDR3 length: 16 amino acids. Deletions cut 7 bases from V and 0 bases from J, with 19 bases between. The germline CDR1 and CDR2 sequences are LNHDA and SQIVND (reference sequence).

At least ten counts were recorded for this clone. The rearrangement links TRBV20-1 to TRBJ2-7; D is unresolved. There are 10 residues in the CDR3. V shed 6 bases and J shed 3 bases, with 6 bases lying between them. Germline V gives CDR1 DFQATT, CDR2 SNEGSKA (reference sequence). CDR3 nucleotides: TGCAGTGCATCCGGCTACGAGCAGTACTTC. Protein: CSASGYEQYF.

This clone was seen many times. At one boundary the junction diverges from the germline segment, which might be a read error. The V call is TRBV13, the J call TRBJ1-3, with D hard to call. The CDR3 is made up of 13 amino acids. From germline, CDR1 is PRHDT and CDR2 FYEKMQ (reference sequence). CDR3 sequence: CASSLEGQSNVVF. DNA for the CDR3: TGTGCCAGCAGCTTAGAGGGCCAGTCAAATGTTGTTTTT.

In its sample, this clone was seen many times. This rearrangement joins TRBV27 to TRBJ2-4, with D maybe TRBD1 (6 bases). The CDR3 is 14 residues long. In germline, CDR1 is MNHEY, CDR2 SMNVEV (reference sequence). Trimming cost V 4 bases and J 7 bases, with 14 bases left between them. The CDR3 coding sequence is TGTGCCAGCAGTTATGTACAGGGTGGGAACATTCAGTACTTC. Protein sequence: CASSYVQGGNIQYF.

This clone occurred a few times. J is TRBJ2-1 and V is TRBV28, with unresolved D. The CDR3 is 12 residues long. Between the trimmed V and J ends, which lost 3 bases and 8 bases, there was a span of 8 bases. CDR1 and CDR2 (germline): MDHEN, SYDVKM. The CDR3 nucleotides are TGTGCCAGCAGTTTTCAGACCCATGAGCAGTTCTTC. This translates into CASSFQTHEQFF.

This clone was counted a single time. In DNA, the CDR3 is TGCAGTGCTAGAATGACAGGGGACTCCTACGAGCAGTACTTC. Amino acid sequence: CSARMTGDSYEQYF. The chain has TRBV20-1 and TRBJ2-7; 8 positions agree with TRBD1. The CDR3 loop spans 14 amino acids. J was trimmed by 0 bases and V by 2 bases; bases with no gene match: 3. Germline lookup yields CDR1 DFQATT and CDR2 SNEGSKA (reference sequence).

There are a few counts of this clone. The chain uses TRBV28 and TRBJ2-1; D call uncertain. Germline values: CDR1 MDHEN, CDR2 SYDVKM. V gave up 6 bases and J gave up 5 bases, with 11 bases separating them. This CDR3 is 13 amino acids long. The CDR3 sequence: CASRGLSHNEQFF. CDR3 bases: TGTGCCAGCAGAGGGCTTAGCCACAATGAGCAGTTCTTC.

This clone was counted ten times or more. The genes are TRBV7-2 and TRBJ1-1, with a tentative D call TRBD1 (6 bases). The length of the CDR3 is 15 residues. Trimming left V 0 bases short and J 3 bases short, with 11 bases between. CDR1 and CDR2 from the germline V gene are SGHTA and FQGNSA. The CDR3 coding sequence is TGTGCCAGCAGCTTAGCAACAGGGTTCCACACTGAAGCTTTCTTT. Protein sequence: CASSLATGFHTEAFF.

This sequence joins TRBV11-2 and TRBJ2-1; maybe TRBD1 (6 bases). The CDR3 runs to 14 residues. V lost 3 bases to trimming and J lost 7 bases, with 13 bases between them. Germline CDR1 and CDR2: SGHAT and FQNNGV. DNA for the CDR3: TGTGCCAGCAGCTTTTACAGGGTCAGGAATGAGCAGTTCTTC. Residues: CASSFYRVRNEQFF. The full variable domain, completed using reference TRBV11-2 and TRBJ2-1, is EAGVAQSPRYKIIEKRQSVAFWCNPISGHATLYWYQQILGQGPKLLIQFQNNGVVDDSQLPKDRFSAERLKGVDSTLKIQPAKLEDSAVYLCASSFYRVRNEQFFGPGTRLTVL.

A few counts support this clone. The V call is TRBV6-1, the J call TRBJ2-2, with TRBD2 as a possible D gene (6 bases). The ends were cut back, 8 bases at V and 7 bases at J, with 14 bases in the middle. Germline V gives CDR1 MNHNS, CDR2 SASEGT. The CDR3 sequence is 13 residues long. The CDR3 here is CASRLGGIGELFF. The CDR3 DNA is TGTGCCAGCCGACTTGGGGGGATCGGGGAGCTGTTTTTT.

This clone occurred a few times. This sequence joins TRBV6-1 and TRBJ1-6; no clear D gene. The CDR3 sequence is 13 residues long. Trimming left V 8 bases short and J 7 bases short, with 12 bases between. Germline CDR1 is MNHNS and CDR2 is SASEGT. CDR3: CASGLDGNSPLHF. CDR3 DNA sequence: TGTGCCAGCGGATTAGATGGGAATTCACCCCTCCACTTT.

This clone was seen at least ten times. The V and J genes are TRBV6-1 and TRBJ2-7; a weak D match, TRBD1 (5 bases). Germline assignment: CDR1 MNHNS and CDR2 SASEGT. The CDR3 totals 17 residues. Trimming cost V 1 base and J 2 bases, with 18 bases left between them. CDR3 nucleotides: TGTGCCAGCAGTGAAGACCTCGGGCAGGGTGGGGCCTACGAGCAGTACTTC. Translating gives CASSEDLGQGGAYEQYF.

The chain links TRBV20-1 to TRBJ2-7; 8 nucleotides match TRBD2. CDR3 length equals 14 residues. The germline CDR1 and CDR2 sequences are DFQATT and SNEGSKA (reference sequence). Trimming at V came to 5 bases and at J to 6 bases, leaving 12 bases not matched to a gene. The CDR3 DNA sequence: TGCAGTGCTCGGAGTTTTAGCGGGACCTTCGAGCAGTACTTC. Its translation is CSARSFSGTFEQYF.

By share, this clone counts as medium-sized. The chain recombines TRBV18 with TRBJ2-7, with D unclear. Germline V gene sequence: CDR1 KGHSH, CDR2 LQKENI. V was clipped by 0 bases and J by 0 bases, with 6 bases between them. The CDR3 is made up of 14 amino acids. For the CDR3, the DNA is TGTGCCAGCTCACCACCGGAGAGCTCCTACGAGCAGTACTTC. Translated, it gives CASSPPESSYEQYF.

The sample holds a few counts of this clone. The V call is TRBV4-2, the J call TRBJ1-5; D unclear. Germline V gene data show CDR1 as LGHNA and CDR2 as YNFKEQ. Between the trimmed V and J ends, which lost 5 bases and 3 bases, there was a span of 5 bases. This CDR3 spans 12 amino acids. The CDR3: CASSENNQPQHF. In DNA, the CDR3 is TGTGCCAGCAGCGAGAACAATCAGCCCCAGCATTTT.

This clone was observed a handful of times. V gene TRBV6-2 or TRBV6-3 combines with J gene TRBJ2-3, with 8 bases fitting TRBD2. V gave up 6 bases and J gave up 7 bases; unmatched junction bases: 12. The CDR3 has 15 amino acids. Germline V gene sequence: CDR1 MNHEY, CDR2 SVGEGT. The CDR3 nucleotides read TGTGCCAGCAGCCTGTCCGGGGGGGCCGCATATACGCAGTATTTT. Amino acid sequence: CASSLSGGAAYTQYF.

There are many counts of this clone. The chain links TRBV10-3 to TRBJ1-4; D ambiguous. The CDR3 is 15 residues long. Per germline, CDR1 ENHRY and CDR2 SYGVKD. The ends were cut back, 10 bases at V and 1 base at J, with 16 bases in the middle. The CDR3 nucleotides are TGTGCCACGGGCGCGTCTTCGGGAACTAATGAAAAACTGTTTTTT. Translated: CATGASSGTNEKLFF.

In its sample, this clone is medium-sized. V usage is TRBV6-5 and J usage is TRBJ1-3; D is uncertain. CDR3 length: 16 amino acids. V was cut by 0 bases and J by 1 base, with 10 bases left in between. The germline V gene has CDR1 MNHEY and CDR2 SVGAGI. CDR3 sequence: CASSYSAPSSGNTIYF. The CDR3 DNA reads as TGTGCCAGCAGTTACTCGGCTCCGAGTTCTGGAAACACCATATATTTT.

This clone was observed a handful of times. The chain's CDR3 is CASSPGTDPIAIYF. In DNA form, the CDR3 reads TGTGCCAGCAGTCCTGGCACTGACCCAATCGCCATATATTTT. The chain employs TRBV6-1 and TRBJ1-3, with D hard to call. Germline V gene data show CDR1 as MNHNS and CDR2 as SASEGT. The CDR3 totals 14 residues. The ends were cut back, 5 bases at V and 11 bases at J, with 19 bases in the middle.